The 13 T cell receptor beta chains listed next were all sequenced from one sample in a study of Ad26.COV2.S vaccination and SARS-CoV-2 variants. Using immunoSEQ multiplex PCR, the repertoire was profiled, and TCRdb retains in-frame clones only, with some absent. The sample holds some 180,000 clones, 70% to 90% seen once. This specimen consisted of peripheral blood, obtained after recovery from COVID-19. All receptors derive from a human donor who had recovered from COVID-19.

The rearrangement links TRBV3-1 (or the pseudogene TRBV3-2) to TRBJ1-1, with D uncertain. The CDR3 is 14 amino acids. Germline CDR1 reads LGHDT; CDR2 reads YNNKEL (reference sequence). V was cut by 4 bases and J by 1 base, with 10 bases left in between. CDR3 DNA: TGTGCCAGCAGCCCCGCCCTGGAGAACACTGAAGCTTTCTTT. Translating it yields CASSPALENTEAFF.

This sequence joins TRBV28 and TRBJ2-3; 12 bases match TRBD2. There are 18 residues in the CDR3. V dropped 6 bases and J dropped 0; count of bases not matched to a gene: 10. CDR1 MDHEN and CDR2 SYDVKM come from the germline V gene. The CDR3 region is CASSQLAGGPLSTDTQYF. As DNA, the CDR3 is TGTGCCAGCAGCCAGCTAGCGGGGGGGCCCTTAAGCACAGATACGCAGTATTTT.

This clone was seen only once. V usage is TRBV7-2 and J usage is TRBJ2-5; tentatively, D is TRBD2 (5 bases). Germline CDR1 and CDR2: SGHTA and FQGNSA. The CDR3 is 13 residues long. Between the trimmed V and J ends, which lost 4 bases and 5 bases, there was a span of 11 bases. The CDR3 loop reads CASSSGGGETQYF. In DNA form, the CDR3 reads TGTGCCAGCAGCTCAGGTGGCGGGGAGACCCAGTACTTC.

This chain links TRBV12-3 or TRBV12-4 with TRBJ1-3; D unclear. Deletions cut 7 bases from V and 3 bases from J, with 10 bases between. This CDR3 is 13 amino acids long. DNA of the CDR3: TGTGCCAGCAAGCAGGCCGGTGGAAACACCATATATTTT. Its protein product is CASKQAGGNTIYF.

V and J are TRBV5-1 and TRBJ2-6; 9 positions agree with TRBD2. The V and J ends lost 0 bases and 0 bases, in that order; junction bases with no gene match: 7. There are 19 residues in the CDR3. Germline assignment: CDR1 SGHRS and CDR2 YFSETQ. CDR3 DNA sequence: TGCGCCAGCAGCTTGGATCTAGCGGGATCCTCCTCTGGGGCCAACGTCCTGACTTTC. Translating it yields CASSLDLAGSSSGANVLTF.

V usage is TRBV6-5 and J usage is TRBJ2-2, with D possibly matching TRBD2 (6 bases). V lost 10 bases and J 4 bases, leaving 19 bases between the germline ends. Germline V gene data show CDR1 as MNHEY and CDR2 as SVGAGI. This CDR3 is 15 amino acids long. For the CDR3, the DNA is TGTGCCACCCGCCGATTGGGCGGGGTCACCGGGGAGCTGTTTTTT. Translating it yields CATRRLGGVTGELFF.

This clone was observed a single time. This chain connects TRBV19 to TRBJ2-2, with TRBD1 matching 8 bases. With V trimmed by 4 bases and J by 3 bases, 1 base remained unmatched. Germline loops: CDR1 LNHDA, CDR2 SQIVND (reference sequence). The CDR3 is 14 amino acids. Here the CDR3 DNA reads TGTGCCAGTAGTAAGGACAGGGACACCGGGGAGCTGTTTTTT. Encoded protein: CASSKDRDTGELFF.

The chain joins TRBV19 to TRBJ2-4, with 7 bases that match TRBD2. Germline assignment: CDR1 LNHDA and CDR2 SQIVND (reference sequence). The CDR3 is 14 amino acids. V shed 6 bases and J 5 bases; nucleotides not matched to a gene: 7. CDR3 loop: CASRGGRAENIQYF. The CDR3 DNA is TGTGCCAGTAGGGGGGGGAGGGCCGAAAACATTCAGTACTTC.

In its sample, this clone was seen once. CDR3 residues: CASSGDRLNTEAFF. CDR3 DNA: TGTGCCAGCAGCGGAGACAGGTTGAACACTGAAGCTTTCTTT. The V call is TRBV9, the J call TRBJ1-1, with D tentatively TRBD1 (6 bases). This CDR3 has 14 amino acids. Germline loops: CDR1 SGDLS, CDR2 YYNGEE. Trimming cost V 3 bases and J 0 bases, with 9 bases left between them.

J is TRBJ2-3 and V is TRBV9; D perhaps matches TRBD1 (5 bases). Germline values: CDR1 SGDLS, CDR2 YYNGEE. This CDR3 is 17 amino acids long. The germline V and J ends were trimmed by 3 bases and 4 bases, with 21 bases remaining between them. Here the CDR3 DNA reads TGTGCCAGCAGCGGAAACCCCGGGCCTAGGGGTGCAGATACGCAGTATTTT. Protein sequence: CASSGNPGPRGADTQYF.

The chain uses TRBV18 and TRBJ2-2; D is perhaps TRBD1 (6 bases). The germline V and J ends were trimmed by 2 bases and 6 bases, with 13 bases remaining between them. Germline assignment: CDR1 KGHSH and CDR2 LQKENI. The CDR3 contains 15 residues. CDR3 sequence: CASSPNTGIAGELFF. The DNA of the CDR3 is TGTGCCAGCTCACCAAATACAGGGATAGCCGGGGAGCTGTTTTTT.

This chain connects TRBV19 to TRBJ2-3, with 8 nucleotides matching TRBD2. Trimming took 5 bases from V and 5 from J; bases not matched to a gene: 6. Germline lookup yields CDR1 LNHDA and CDR2 SQIVND (reference sequence). The CDR3 runs to 14 residues. In DNA, the CDR3 is TGTGCCAGTAGTGGGTCGGGGGGGCGAGATACGCAGTATTTT. Protein: CASSGSGGRDTQYF.

V and J are TRBV6-5 and TRBJ2-7, with D maybe TRBD1 (5 bases). CDR1 is MNHEY and CDR2 is SVGAGI in the germline V gene. V was cut by 6 bases and J by 3 bases, with 9 bases left in between. This CDR3 comprises 12 residues. CDR3 sequence reads: CASSATGYEQYF. The DNA of the CDR3 is TGTGCCAGCAGCGCCACAGGCTACGAGCAGTACTTC.